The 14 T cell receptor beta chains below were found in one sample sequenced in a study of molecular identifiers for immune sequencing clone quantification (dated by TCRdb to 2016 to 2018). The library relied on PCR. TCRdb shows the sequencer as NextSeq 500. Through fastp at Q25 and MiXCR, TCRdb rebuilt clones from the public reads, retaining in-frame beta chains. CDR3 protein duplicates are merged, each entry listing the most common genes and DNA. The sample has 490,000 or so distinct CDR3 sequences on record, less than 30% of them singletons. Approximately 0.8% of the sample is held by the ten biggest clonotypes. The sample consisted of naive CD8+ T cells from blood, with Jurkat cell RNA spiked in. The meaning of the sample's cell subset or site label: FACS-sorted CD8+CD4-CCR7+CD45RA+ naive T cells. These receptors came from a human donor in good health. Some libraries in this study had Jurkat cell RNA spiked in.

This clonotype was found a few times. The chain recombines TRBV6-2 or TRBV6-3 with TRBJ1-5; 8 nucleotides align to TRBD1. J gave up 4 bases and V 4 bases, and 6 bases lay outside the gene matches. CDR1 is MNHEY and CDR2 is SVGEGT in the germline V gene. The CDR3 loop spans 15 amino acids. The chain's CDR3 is CASSSRDRRNQPQHF. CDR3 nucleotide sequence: TGTGCCAGCAGTTCCCGGGACAGGAGAAATCAGCCCCAGCATTTT.

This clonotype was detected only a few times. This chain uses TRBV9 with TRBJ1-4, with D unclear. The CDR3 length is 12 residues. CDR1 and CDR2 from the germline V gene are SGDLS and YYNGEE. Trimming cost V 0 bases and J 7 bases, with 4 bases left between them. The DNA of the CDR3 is TGTGCCAGCAGCGTAGAAGGTGAAAAACTGTTTTTT. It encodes CASSVEGEKLFF.

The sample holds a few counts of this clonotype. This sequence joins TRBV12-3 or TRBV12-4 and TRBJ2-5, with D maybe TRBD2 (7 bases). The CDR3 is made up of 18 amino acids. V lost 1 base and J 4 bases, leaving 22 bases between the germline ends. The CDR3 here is CASSLGWMSGGEGETQYF. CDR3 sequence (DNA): TGTGCCAGCAGTTTAGGGTGGATGTCGGGGGGCGAGGGAGAGACCCAGTACTTC.

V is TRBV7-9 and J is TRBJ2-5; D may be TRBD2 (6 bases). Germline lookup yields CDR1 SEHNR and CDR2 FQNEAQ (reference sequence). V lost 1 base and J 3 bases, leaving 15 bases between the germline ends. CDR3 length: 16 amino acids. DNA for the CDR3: TGTGCCAGCAGCTTAGTTGGGGGGATGCCCAAAGAGACCCAGTACTTC. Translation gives CASSLVGGMPKETQYF.

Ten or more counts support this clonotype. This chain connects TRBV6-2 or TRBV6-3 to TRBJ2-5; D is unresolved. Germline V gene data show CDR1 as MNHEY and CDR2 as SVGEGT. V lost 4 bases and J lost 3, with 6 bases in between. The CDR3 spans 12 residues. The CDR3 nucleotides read TGTGCCAGCAGTTTGGGAAAAGAGACCCAGTACTTC. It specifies CASSLGKETQYF.

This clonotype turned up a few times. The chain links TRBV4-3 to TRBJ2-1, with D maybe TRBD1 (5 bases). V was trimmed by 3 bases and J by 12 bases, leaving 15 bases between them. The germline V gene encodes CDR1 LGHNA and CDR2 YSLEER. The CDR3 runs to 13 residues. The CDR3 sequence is CASSQRRQGVQFF. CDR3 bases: TGCGCCAGCAGCCAGAGACGCCAAGGGGTGCAGTTCTTC.

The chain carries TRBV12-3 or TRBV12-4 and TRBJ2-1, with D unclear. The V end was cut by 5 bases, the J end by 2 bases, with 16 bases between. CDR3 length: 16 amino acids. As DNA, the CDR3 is TGTGCCAGCAGTACCCGCCCAGGAGCTACCTACAATGAGCAGTTCTTC. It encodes CASSTRPGATYNEQFF.

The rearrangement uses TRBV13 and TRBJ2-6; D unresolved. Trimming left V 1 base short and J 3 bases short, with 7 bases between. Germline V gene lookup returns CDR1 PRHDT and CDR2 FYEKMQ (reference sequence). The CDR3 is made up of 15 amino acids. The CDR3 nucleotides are TGTGCCAGCAGCTTAGTGGGTTTTGGGGCCAACGTCCTGACTTTC. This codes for CASSLVGFGANVLTF. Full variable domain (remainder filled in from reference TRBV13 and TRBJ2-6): AAGVIQSPRHLIKEKRETATLKCYPIPRHDTVYWYQQGPGQDPQFLISFYEKMQSDKGSIPDRFSAQQFSDYHSELNMSSLELGDSALYFCASSLVGFGANVLTFGAGSRLTVL.

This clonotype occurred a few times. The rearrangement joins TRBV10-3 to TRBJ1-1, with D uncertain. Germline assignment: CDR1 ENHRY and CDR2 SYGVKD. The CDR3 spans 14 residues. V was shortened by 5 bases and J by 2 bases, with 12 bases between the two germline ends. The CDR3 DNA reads TGTGCCATCAGTCTTACAGAGTCTAACACTGAAGCTTTCTTT. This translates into CAISLTESNTEAFF.

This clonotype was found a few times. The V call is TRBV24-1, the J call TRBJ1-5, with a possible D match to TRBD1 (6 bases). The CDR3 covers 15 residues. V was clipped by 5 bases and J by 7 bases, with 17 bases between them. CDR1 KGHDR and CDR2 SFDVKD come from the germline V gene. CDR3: CATSAPWQGIQPQHF. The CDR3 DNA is TGTGCCACCAGTGCGCCTTGGCAGGGGATCCAGCCCCAGCATTTT.

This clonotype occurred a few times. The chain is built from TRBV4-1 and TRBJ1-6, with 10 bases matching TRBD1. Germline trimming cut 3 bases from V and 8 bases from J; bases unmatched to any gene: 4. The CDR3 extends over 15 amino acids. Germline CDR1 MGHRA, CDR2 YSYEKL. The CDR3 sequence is CASSHGQGVHSPLHF. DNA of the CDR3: TGCGCCAGCAGCCACGGACAGGGGGTGCATTCACCCCTCCACTTT.

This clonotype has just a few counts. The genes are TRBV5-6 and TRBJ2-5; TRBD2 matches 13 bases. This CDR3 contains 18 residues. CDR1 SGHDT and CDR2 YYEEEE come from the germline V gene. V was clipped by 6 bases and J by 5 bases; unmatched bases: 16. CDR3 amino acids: CASTPHGLAGAGWETQYF. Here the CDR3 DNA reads TGTGCCAGCACCCCGCACGGACTAGCGGGAGCAGGCTGGGAGACCCAGTACTTC.

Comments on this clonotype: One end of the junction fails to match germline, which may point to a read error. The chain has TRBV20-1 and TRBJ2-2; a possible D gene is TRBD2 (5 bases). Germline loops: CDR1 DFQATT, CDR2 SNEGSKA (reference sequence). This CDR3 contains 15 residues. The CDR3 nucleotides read TGCAGTGCTAGAGATAAAAAGGTCAACACCGGGGAGCCGTTTTTT. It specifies CSARDKKVNTGEPFF.

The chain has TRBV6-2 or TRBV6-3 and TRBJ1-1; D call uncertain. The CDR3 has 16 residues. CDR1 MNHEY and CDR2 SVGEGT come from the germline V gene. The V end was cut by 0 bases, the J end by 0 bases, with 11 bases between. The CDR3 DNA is TGTGCCAGCAGTTACTCCTGGCCGCAAGTGAACACTGAAGCTTTCTTT. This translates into CASSYSWPQVNTEAFF.